This note documents a single T cell receptor (beta chain) sequence. This sample is part of a study of T cells expressing NK-cell markers. Across the whole study: Underlying the TCR beta repertoires were sorted CD3+CD56+NKG2C+, CD3+CD56+NKG2C- and CD3+CD56-NKG2C+ T cells.

TCRdb re-called the 5' RACE reads; every CDR3 protein appears as one record, without DNA. This sample's table has 550,000 to 600,000 distinct CDR3 sequences. Per germline, CDR1 SGHTA and CDR2 FQGNSA. CDR3 length equals 14 residues. Material: blood T cells: a sorted CD56 or NKG2C T cell subset, CD4+ or CD8+ T cells, or bulk PBMC T cells (not recorded which). The chain combines TRBV7-2 with TRBJ2-3; TCRdb's assignment of TRBD2 cannot be checked, as there is no DNA. This receptor was taken from a man aged 18-30 years in good health. The CDR3 reads CASSFSLAGGPQYF.